Below, one T cell receptor beta chain is given with its context. Measured with immunoSEQ multiplex PCR; TCRdb has only the in-frame clones, and not every one. The table lists more than 45,000 clones, approximately 95% of them singletons. The sample belongs to a study of T cell changes during pregnancy in multiple sclerosis. The sequenced sample was CD4+ T cells from peripheral blood mononuclear cells, obtained in the first trimester of pregnancy. This TCR was recovered from a female donor with multiple sclerosis, enrolled in a pregnancy study.

This CDR3 reads CASSQDRQGAYYGYTF. The CDR3 nucleotides read TGCGCCAGCAGCCAAGATCGACAGGGGGCGTACTATGGCTACACCTTC. V is TRBV4-1 and J is TRBJ1-2; 10 bases are shared with TRBD1. Germline V gene sequence: CDR1 MGHRA, CDR2 YSYEKL. There are 16 residues in the CDR3. V lost 0 bases and J lost 3; bases outside the gene matches: 4.